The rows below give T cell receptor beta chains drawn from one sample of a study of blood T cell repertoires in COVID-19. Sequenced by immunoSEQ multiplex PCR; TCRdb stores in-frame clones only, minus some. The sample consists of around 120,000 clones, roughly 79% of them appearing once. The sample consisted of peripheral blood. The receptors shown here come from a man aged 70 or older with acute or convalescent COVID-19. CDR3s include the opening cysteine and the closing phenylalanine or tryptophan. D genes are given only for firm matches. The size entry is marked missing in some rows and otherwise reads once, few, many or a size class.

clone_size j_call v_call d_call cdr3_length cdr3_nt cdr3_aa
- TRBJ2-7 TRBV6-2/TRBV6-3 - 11 TGTGCCAGCAGTCTCCTGAACGTGCTATACTTC CASSLLNVLYF
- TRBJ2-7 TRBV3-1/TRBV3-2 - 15 TGTGCCAGGAAATTAGAAAGGTGGGGGCCCTACGAGCAGTACTTC CARKLERWGPYEQYF
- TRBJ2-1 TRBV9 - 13 TGTGCCAGCAGCGTAGATGGCCACAATGAGCAGTTCTTC CASSVDGHNEQFF
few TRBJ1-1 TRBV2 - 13 TGTGCCAGCAGTTACAGTATGAACACTGAAGCTTTCTTT CASSYSMNTEAFF
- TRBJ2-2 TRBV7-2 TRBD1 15 TGTGCCAGCAGCCGGGACAGCCTTAACACCGGGGAGCTGTTTTTT CASSRDSLNTGELFF
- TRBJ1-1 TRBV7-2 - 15 TGTGCCAGCAGCGGAGGTATTGGATGGGAAACTGAAGCTTTCTTT CASSGGIGWETEAFF
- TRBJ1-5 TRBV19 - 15 TGTGCCAGTAGTATAGATACAGGGTCGTATCAGCCCCAGCATTTT CASSIDTGSYQPQHF
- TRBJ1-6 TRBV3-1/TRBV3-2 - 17 TGTGCCAGCAGCCAATACCGGCGGGCCACAAATAATTCACCCCTCCACTTT CASSQYRRATNNSPLHF
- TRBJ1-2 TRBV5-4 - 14 TGTGCCAGCAGCTCGCAGGAAACAGTGAGCGGCTACACCTTC CASSSQETVSGYTF
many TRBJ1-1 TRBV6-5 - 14 TGTGCCAGCAGTTACTCCGACACGAACACTGAAGCTTTCTTT CASSYSDTNTEAFF
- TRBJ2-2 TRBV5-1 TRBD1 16 TGCGCCAGCAGCGCTACCGGGACAGCTAACACCGGGGAGCTGTTTTTT CASSATGTANTGELFF
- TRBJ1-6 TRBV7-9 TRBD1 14 TGTGCCAGCAGCTTCGGGACAGGGGATTCACCCCTCCACTTT CASSFGTGDSPLHF
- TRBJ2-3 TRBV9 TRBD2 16 TGTGCCAGCAGCGTAGACGGGGGGGCGGTACGGGATACGCAGTATTTT CASSVDGGAVRDTQYF
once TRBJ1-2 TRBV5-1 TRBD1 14 TGCGCCAGCAGCCGCGGACAGGACGCGGGTGGCTACACCTTC CASSRGQDAGGYTF
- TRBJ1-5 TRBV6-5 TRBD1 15 TGTGCCAGCAGAGAGACAGGGGTAAGCAATCAGCCCCAGCATTTT CASRETGVSNQPQHF
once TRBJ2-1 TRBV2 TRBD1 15 TGTGCCAGCAGGAGATTAGACAGGGGGCAAAGTGAGCAGTTCTTC CASRRLDRGQSEQFF
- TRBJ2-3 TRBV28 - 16 TGTGCCAGCAGTTTCAGAGAGGGGGTTCCCACAGATACGCAGTATTTT CASSFREGVPTDTQYF
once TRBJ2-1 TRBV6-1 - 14 TGTGCCAGCACAGGGGTTTCCTCCTACAATGAGCAGTTCTTC CASTGVSSYNEQFF
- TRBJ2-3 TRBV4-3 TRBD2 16 TGCGCCAGTAGCCCTGACCGACTAGCGGGGGGGCCCACGCAGTATTTT CASSPDRLAGGPTQYF
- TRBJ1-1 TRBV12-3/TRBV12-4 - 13 TGTGCCAGCAGCCTACAGGGATCCCCTGAAGCTTTCTTT CASSLQGSPEAFF
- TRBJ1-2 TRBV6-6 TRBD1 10 TGTGCCAGCAGGGGGACAGGGGAGGTCTTC CASRGTGEVF
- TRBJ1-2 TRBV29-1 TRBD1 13 TGCAGCGTCGGAGGACAGGGAGACTATGGCTACACCTTC CSVGGQGDYGYTF
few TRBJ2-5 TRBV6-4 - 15 TGTGCCAGCAGTGAGACCCCAGGGGGGCAAGAGACCCAGTACTTC CASSETPGGQETQYF
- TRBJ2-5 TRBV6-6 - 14 TGTGCCAGCGAAACCACTTGGGGAGGAGAGACCCAGTACTTC CASETTWGGETQYF
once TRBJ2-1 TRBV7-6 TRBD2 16 TGTGCCAGCAGCTTAGCGGCGGGGGTACGGTACAATGAGCAGTTCTTC CASSLAAGVRYNEQFF
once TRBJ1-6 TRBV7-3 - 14 TGTGCCAGCAGTCCGCAGGGGAACGGATCACCCCTCCACTTT CASSPQGNGSPLHF
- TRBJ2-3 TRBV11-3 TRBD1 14 TGTGCCAGCAGCCCCCGGACAGGGTTGCATACGCAGTATTTT CASSPRTGLHTQYF
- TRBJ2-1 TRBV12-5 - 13 TGTGCTAGTGGTTCAGGGACTTACAATGAGCAGTTCTTC CASGSGTYNEQFF
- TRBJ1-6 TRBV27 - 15 TGTGCCAGCAGTTTATCTGGGGGCTCAGATTCACCCCTCCACTTT CASSLSGGSDSPLHF
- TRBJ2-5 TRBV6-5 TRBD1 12 TGTGCCCACCGGGACAGGCAAGAGACCCAGTACTTC CAHRDRQETQYF
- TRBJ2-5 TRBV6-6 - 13 TGTGCCAGCGCGAGGGACTTCCAAGAGACCCAGTACTTC CASARDFQETQYF
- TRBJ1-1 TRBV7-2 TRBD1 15 TGTGCCAGCAGCTTAAGACAGGGAGAGAACACTGAAGCTTTCTTT CASSLRQGENTEAFF
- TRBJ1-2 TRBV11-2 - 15 TGTGCCAGCAGCTTAGCAGGGGCCCCCACGAATGGCTACACCTTC CASSLAGAPTNGYTF